The source of this T cell receptor (beta chain) is a study of blood T cell repertoires in COVID-19. Looking at the study overall: Sample material is recorded as cDNA or gDNA derived from T cells, B-cell-depleted T cells, or PBMCs.

Enrolled during active infection, Seattle patients were then followed longitudinally. Deletions cut 0 bases from V and 0 bases from J, with 8 bases between. The CDR3 totals 15 residues. Germline V gene data show CDR1 as MNHEY and CDR2 as SVGEGT. Only in-frame clones appear in the TCRdb table, and some are missing; sequencing was by immunoSEQ multiplex PCR. The sample holds 150,000 to 200,000 clones; about 80% are singletons and the top ten take 7%. Sequencing input: peripheral blood. This clonotype was sampled from a woman in her thirties or forties with COVID-19, enrolled during active disease. V and J are TRBV6-2 or TRBV6-3 and TRBJ1-2; D call uncertain. The CDR3 DNA reads TGTGCCAGCAGTTACTCAGGCAGGACTAACTATGGCTACACCTTC. Amino acids: CASSYSGRTNYGYTF.